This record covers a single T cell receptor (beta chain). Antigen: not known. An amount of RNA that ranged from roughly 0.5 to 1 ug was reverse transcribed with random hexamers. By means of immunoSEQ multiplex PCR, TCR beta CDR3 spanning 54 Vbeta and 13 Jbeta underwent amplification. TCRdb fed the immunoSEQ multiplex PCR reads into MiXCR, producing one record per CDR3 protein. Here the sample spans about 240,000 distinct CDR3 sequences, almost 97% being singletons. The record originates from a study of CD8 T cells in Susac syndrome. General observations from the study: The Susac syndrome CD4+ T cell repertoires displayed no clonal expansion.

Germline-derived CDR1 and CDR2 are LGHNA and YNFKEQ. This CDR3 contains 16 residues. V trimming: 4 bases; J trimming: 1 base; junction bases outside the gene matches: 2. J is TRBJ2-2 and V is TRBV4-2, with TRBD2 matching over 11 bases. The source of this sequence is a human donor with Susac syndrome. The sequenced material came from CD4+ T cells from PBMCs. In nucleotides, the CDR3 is TGTGCCAGCAGCCGGGGACTAGCGGTGAACACCGGGGAGCTGTTTTTT. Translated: CASSRGLAVNTGELFF.